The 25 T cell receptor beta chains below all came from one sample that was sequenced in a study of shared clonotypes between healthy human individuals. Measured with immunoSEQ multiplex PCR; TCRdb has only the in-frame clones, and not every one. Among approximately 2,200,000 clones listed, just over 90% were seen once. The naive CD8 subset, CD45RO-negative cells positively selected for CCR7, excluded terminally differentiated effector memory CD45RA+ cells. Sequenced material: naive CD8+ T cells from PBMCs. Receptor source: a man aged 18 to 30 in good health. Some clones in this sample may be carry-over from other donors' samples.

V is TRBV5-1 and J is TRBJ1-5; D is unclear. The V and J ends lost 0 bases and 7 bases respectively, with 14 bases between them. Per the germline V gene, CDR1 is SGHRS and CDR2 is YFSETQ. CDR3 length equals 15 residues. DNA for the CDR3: TGCGCCAGCAGCTTGGAGAGGGATCGGTACCAGCCCCAGCATTTT. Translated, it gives CASSLERDRYQPQHF.

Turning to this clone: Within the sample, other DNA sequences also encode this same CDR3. The DNA of the CDR3 is TGTGCCAGCAGTTTAAGGGGGGCCGACTATGGCTACACCTTC. Its translation: CASSLRGADYGYTF. The chain combines TRBV27 with TRBJ1-2; tentatively, D is TRBD1 (6 bases). This CDR3 comprises 14 residues. Trimming cost V 2 bases and J 3 bases, with 10 bases left between them. Germline CDR1 and CDR2: MNHEY and SMNVEV (reference sequence).

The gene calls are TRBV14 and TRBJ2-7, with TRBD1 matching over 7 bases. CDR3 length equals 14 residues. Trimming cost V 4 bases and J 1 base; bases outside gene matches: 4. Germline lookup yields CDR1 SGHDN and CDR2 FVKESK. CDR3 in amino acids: CASSPPDRSYEQYF. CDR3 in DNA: TGTGCCAGCAGCCCACCGGACAGGTCCTACGAGCAGTACTTC.

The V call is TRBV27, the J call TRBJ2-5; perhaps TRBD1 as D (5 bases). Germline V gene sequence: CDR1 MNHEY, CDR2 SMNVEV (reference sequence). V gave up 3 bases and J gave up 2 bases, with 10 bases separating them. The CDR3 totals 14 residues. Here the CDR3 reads CASSFVGPQETQYF. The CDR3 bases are TGTGCCAGCAGTTTTGTGGGGCCACAAGAGACCCAGTACTTC.

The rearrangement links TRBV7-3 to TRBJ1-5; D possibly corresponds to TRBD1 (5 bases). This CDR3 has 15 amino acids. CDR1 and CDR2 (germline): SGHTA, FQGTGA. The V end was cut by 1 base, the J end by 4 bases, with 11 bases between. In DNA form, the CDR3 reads TGTGCCAGCAGCTTAATCGGGGCAGAAAATCAGCCCCAGCATTTT. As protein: CASSLIGAENQPQHF.

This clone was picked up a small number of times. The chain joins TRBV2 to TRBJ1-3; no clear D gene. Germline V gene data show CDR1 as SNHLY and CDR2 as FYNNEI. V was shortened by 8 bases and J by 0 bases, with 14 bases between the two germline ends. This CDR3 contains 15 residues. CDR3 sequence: CASWELFSSGNTIYF. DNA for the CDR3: TGTGCCAGCTGGGAGCTGTTTTCCTCTGGAAACACCATATATTTT.

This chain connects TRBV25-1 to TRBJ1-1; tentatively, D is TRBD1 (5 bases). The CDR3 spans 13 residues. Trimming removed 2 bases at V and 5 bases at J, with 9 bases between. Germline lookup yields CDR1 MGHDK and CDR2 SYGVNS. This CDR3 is CASSEGAGTEAFF. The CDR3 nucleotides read TGTGCCAGCAGTGAAGGGGCGGGGACTGAAGCTTTCTTT. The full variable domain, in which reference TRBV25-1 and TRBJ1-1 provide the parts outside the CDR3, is EADIYQTPRYLVIGTGKKITLECSQTMGHDKMYWYQQDPGMELHLIHYSYGVNSTEKGDLSSESTVSRIRTEHFPLTLESARPSHTSQYLCASSEGAGTEAFFGQGTRLTVV.

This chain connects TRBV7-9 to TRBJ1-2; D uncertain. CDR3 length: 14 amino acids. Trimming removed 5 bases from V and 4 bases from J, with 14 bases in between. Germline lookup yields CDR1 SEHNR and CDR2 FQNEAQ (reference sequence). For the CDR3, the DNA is TGTGCCAGCAGCCCCGAGGGCAGTTCCTATGGCTACACCTTC. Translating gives CASSPEGSSYGYTF.

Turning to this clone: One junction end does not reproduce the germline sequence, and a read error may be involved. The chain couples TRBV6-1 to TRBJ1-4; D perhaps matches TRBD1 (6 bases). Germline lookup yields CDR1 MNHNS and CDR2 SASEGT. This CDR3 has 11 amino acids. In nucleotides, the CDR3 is TGTGCCAGCAGTGAATCCGGGACACGGATTTTT. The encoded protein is CASSESGTRIF.

In nucleotides, the CDR3 is TGTGCCAGCAGTTTCAGGGGGCGGTCGGGCTACACCTTC. The encoded protein is CASSFRGRSGYTF. V usage is TRBV28 and J usage is TRBJ1-2, with 8 bases identical to TRBD1. Germline trimming cut 3 bases from V and 8 bases from J; bases unmatched to any gene: 5. CDR1 and CDR2 from the germline V gene are MDHEN and SYDVKM. This CDR3 region has 13 residues.

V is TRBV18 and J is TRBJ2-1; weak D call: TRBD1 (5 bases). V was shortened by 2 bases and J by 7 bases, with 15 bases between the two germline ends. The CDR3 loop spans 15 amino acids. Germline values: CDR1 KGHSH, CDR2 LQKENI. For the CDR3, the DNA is TGTGCCAGCTCACCAGTGGACACGCCCGGAAATGAGCAGTTCTTC. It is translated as CASSPVDTPGNEQFF. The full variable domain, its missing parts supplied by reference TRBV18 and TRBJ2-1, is NAGVMQNPRHLVRRRGQEARLRCSPMKGHSHVYWYRQLPEEGLKFMVYLQKENIIDESGMPKERFSAEFPKEGPSILRIQQVVRGDSAAYFCASSPVDTPGNEQFFGPGTRLTVL.

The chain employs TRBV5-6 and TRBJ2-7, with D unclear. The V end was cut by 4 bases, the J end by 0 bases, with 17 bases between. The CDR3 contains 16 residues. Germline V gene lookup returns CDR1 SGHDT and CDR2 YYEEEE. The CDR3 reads CASSETTALSSYEQYF. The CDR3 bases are TGTGCCAGCAGCGAGACGACTGCCTTGAGCTCCTACGAGCAGTACTTC.

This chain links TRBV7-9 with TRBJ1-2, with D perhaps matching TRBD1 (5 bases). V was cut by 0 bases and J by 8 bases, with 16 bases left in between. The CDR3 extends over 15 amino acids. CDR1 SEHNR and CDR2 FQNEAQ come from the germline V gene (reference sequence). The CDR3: CASSLALPGKSGYTF. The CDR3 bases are TGTGCCAGCAGCTTAGCGCTTCCAGGGAAGTCGGGCTACACCTTC.

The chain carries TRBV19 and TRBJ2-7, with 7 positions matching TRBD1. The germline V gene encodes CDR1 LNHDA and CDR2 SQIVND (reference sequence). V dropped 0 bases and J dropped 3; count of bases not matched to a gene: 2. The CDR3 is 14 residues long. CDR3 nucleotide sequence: TGTGCCAGTAGTATAGAACAGGGGAGCTACGAGCAGTACTTC. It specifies CASSIEQGSYEQYF.

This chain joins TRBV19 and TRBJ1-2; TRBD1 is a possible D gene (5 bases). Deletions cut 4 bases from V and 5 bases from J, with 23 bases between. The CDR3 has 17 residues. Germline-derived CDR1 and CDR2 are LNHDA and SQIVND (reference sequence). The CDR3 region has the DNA TGTGCCAGTAGTACGACCAGCCAGGGACCAAGGGAATATGGCTACACCTTC. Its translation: CASSTTSQGPREYGYTF.

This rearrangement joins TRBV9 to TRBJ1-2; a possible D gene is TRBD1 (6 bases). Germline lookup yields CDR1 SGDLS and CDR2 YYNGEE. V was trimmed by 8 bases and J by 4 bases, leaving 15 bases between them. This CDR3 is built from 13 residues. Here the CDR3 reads CASRGRDTYGYTF. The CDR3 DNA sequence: TGTGCCAGTAGGGGGAGGGATACCTATGGCTACACCTTC. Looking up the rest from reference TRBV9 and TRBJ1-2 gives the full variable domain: DSGVTQTPKHLITATGQRVTLRCSPRSGDLSVYWYQQSLDQGLQFLIQYYNGEERAKGNILERFSAQQFPDLHSELNLSSLELGDSALYFCASRGRDTYGYTFGSGTRLTVV.

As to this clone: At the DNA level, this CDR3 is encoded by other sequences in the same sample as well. CDR3 region: CSVGGGSSYNEQFF. DNA for the CDR3: TGCAGCGTTGGAGGCGGGAGTTCCTACAATGAGCAGTTCTTC. The rearrangement uses TRBV29-1 and TRBJ2-1; the match to TRBD2 covers 7 bases. The CDR3 consists of 14 residues. CDR1 is SQVTM, CDR2 ANQGSEA, per germline. The trim removed 4 bases at V and 1 base at J, leaving 4 bases unmatched.

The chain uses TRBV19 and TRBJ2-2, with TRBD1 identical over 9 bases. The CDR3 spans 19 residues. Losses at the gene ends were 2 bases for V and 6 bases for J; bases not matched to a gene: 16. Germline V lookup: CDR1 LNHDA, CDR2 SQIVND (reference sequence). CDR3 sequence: CASSIRFGTGKIGAGELFF. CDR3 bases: TGTGCCAGTAGTATACGTTTCGGGACAGGGAAGATTGGGGCCGGGGAGCTGTTTTTT.

Written as DNA, the CDR3 is TGTGCCAGCAGTTTGATGACCGGGGGGATCTATGGCTACACCTTC. Its translation: CASSLMTGGIYGYTF. The chain couples TRBV27 to TRBJ1-2; D is possibly TRBD1 (5 bases). V dropped 3 bases and J dropped 4 bases, with 15 bases sitting between them. This CDR3 is built from 15 residues. Germline values: CDR1 MNHEY, CDR2 SMNVEV (reference sequence).

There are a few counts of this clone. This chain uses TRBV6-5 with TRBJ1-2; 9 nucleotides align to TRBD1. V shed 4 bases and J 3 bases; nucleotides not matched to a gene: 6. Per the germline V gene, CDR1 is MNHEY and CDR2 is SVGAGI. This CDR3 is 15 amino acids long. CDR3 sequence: CASSWTGDLDYGYTF. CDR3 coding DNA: TGTGCCAGCAGTTGGACAGGGGATTTGGACTATGGCTACACCTTC.

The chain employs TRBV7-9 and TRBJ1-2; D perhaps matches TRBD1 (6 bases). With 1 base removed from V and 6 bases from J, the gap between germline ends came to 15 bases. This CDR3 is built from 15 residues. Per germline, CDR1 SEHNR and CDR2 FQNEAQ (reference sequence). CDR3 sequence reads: CASSLESGQMNGYTF. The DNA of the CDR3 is TGTGCCAGCAGCTTAGAATCCGGACAGATGAATGGCTACACCTTC.

CDR3 bases: TGTGCCAGCAGCACCCTCACCGGGGAGCTGTTTTTT. It translates to CASSTLTGELFF. The chain couples TRBV27 to TRBJ2-2; D is unresolved. The CDR3 runs to 12 residues. Looked up from germline, CDR1 is MNHEY and CDR2 is SMNVEV (reference sequence). Trimming removed 6 bases from V and 4 bases from J, with 6 bases in between.

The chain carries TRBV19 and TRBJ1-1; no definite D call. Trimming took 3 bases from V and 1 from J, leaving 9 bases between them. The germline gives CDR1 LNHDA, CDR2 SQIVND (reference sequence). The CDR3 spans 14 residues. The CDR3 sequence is CASSIDFRNTEAFF. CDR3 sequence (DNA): TGTGCCAGTAGTATCGACTTTCGGAACACTGAAGCTTTCTTT.

CDR3 sequence reads: CASSSFQETQYF. The CDR3 DNA reads TGTGCCAGCAGTTCTTTCCAAGAGACCCAGTACTTC. V gene TRBV27 combines with J gene TRBJ2-5; D remains ambiguous. Germline V CDR1 and CDR2: MNHEY, SMNVEV (reference sequence). The CDR3 sequence is 12 residues long. V gave up 4 bases and J gave up 1 base, with 4 bases separating them.

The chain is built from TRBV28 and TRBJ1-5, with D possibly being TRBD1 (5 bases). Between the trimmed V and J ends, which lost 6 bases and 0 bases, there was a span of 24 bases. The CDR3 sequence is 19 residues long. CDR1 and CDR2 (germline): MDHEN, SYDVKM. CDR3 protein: CASRNPPSREAYSNQPQHF. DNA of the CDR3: TGTGCCAGCAGAAACCCTCCAAGCAGGGAGGCGTATAGCAATCAGCCCCAGCATTTT.